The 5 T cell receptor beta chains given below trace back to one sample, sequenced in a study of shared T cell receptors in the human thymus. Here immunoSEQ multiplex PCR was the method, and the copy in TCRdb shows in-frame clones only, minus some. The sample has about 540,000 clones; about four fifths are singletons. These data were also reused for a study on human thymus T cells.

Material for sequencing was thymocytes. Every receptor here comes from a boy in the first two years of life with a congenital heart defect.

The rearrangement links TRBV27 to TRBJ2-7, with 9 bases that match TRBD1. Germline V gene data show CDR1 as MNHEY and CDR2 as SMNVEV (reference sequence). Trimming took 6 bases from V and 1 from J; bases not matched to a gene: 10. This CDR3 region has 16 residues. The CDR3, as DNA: TGTGCCAGCAGCCGAACAGGGGGCGGGGAGTCCTACGAGCAGTACTTC. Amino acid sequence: CASSRTGGGESYEQYF.

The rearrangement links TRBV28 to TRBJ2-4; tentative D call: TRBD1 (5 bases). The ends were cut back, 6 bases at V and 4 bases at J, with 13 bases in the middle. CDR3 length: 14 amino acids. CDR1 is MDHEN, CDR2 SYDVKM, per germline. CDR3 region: CASRQWGQKNIQYF. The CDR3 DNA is TGTGCCAGCAGGCAATGGGGCCAGAAAAACATTCAGTACTTC. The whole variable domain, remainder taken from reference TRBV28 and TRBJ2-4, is DVKVTQSSRYLVKRTGEKVFLECVQDMDHENMFWYRQDPGLGLRLIYFSYDVKMKEKGDIPEGYSVSREKKERFSLILESASTNQTSMYLCASRQWGQKNIQYFGAGTRLSVL.

CDR3 sequence: CASSLSYGLAGVHGEQFF. The CDR3 bases are TGTGCCAGCAGCCTATCCTATGGACTAGCGGGAGTCCATGGTGAGCAGTTCTTC. The chain joins TRBV27 to TRBJ2-1; TRBD2 agrees at 13 bases. With V trimmed by 6 bases and J by 9 bases, 17 bases remained unmatched. The CDR3 is 18 amino acids. The germline V gene has CDR1 MNHEY and CDR2 SMNVEV (reference sequence).

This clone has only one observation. The CDR3, as DNA: TGTGCCAGCAGGGCAGGATCCCCTTTTTACAATCAGCCCCAGCATTTT. Residues: CASRAGSPFYNQPQHF. The genes are TRBV6-6 and TRBJ1-5; the D is unclear. Germline V lookup: CDR1 MNHNY, CDR2 SVGAGI (reference sequence). Between the trimmed V and J ends, which lost 6 bases and 3 bases, there was a span of 18 bases. CDR3 length: 16 residues.

The DNA for the CDR3 is TGTGCCAGCAGCCCGGGACTTTTAATACTGAGGGAGACCCAGTACTTC. Its protein is CASSPGLLILRETQYF. This rearrangement joins TRBV7-9 to TRBJ2-5; possible D gene TRBD2, 6 bases. V lost 5 bases to trimming and J lost 5 bases, with 21 bases between them. CDR1 is SEHNR, CDR2 FQNEAQ, per germline (reference sequence). The CDR3 is made up of 16 amino acids.